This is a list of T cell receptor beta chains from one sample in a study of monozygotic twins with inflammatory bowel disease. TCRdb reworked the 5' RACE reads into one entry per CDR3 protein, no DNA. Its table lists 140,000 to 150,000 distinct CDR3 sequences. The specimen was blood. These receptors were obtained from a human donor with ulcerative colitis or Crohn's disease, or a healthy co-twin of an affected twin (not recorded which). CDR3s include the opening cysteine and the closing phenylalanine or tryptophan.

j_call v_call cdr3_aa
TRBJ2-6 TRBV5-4 CASSLYGTGGSGGANVLTF
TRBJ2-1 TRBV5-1 CASSLRIAGGRLSYNEQFF
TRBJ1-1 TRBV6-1 CASSGLRGSRNTEAFF
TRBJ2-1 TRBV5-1 CASSLALGAYNERFF
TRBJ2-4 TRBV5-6 CASSKGRRGVLAKNIQYF
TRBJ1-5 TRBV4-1 CASSQGRDQPQHF
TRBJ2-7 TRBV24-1 CATSRTGGGEQYF
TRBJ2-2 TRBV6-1 CASQTGLNTGELFF
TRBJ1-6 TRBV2 CASSEGPGGTLHF
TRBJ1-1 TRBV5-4 CASSGSLGATNTEAFF
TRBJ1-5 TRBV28 CASSLLSNQPQHF
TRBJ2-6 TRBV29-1 CSVVSEPSGANVLTF
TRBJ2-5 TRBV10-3 CAISDGVRETQYF
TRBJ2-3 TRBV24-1 CATSEPSAPGDTQYF
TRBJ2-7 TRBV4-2 CASSLRQGDEQYF
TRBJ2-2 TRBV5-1 CASSLAGTGATGELFF
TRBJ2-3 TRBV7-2 CASSSGLAGGQGDTQYF
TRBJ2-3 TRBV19 CASKDPRSTDTQYF
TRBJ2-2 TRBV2 CASSVRGAGELFF
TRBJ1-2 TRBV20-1 CSAENRDYGYTF
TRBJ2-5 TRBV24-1 CATSRGLAAGETQYF
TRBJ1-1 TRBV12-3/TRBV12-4 CASIRQTTAEAFF
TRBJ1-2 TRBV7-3 CASSLEFDRRYGYTF
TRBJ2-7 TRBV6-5 CASSYGTVGPSSYEQYF
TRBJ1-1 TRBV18 CASSPRTFRDGMNTEAFF
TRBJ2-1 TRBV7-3 CASSTRLAGGGYNEQFF
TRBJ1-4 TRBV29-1 CSVEVGGDEKLFF
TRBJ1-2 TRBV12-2 CASRTRADRCNYGYTF
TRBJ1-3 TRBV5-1 CASSPSTGAMDTIYF
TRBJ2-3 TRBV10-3 CAISDLGLAGDTDTQYF
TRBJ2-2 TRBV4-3 CASSQDSGVSNTGELFF
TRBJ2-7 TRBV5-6 CASSLVRELSYEQYF
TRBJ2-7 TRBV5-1 CASSLHSGTAHYEQYF
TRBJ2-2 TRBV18 CASSPVSGSTLLTGELFF
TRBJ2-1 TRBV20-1 CSAAVSGRDWNEQFF
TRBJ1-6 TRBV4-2 CASSQDPGEGSYNSPLHF
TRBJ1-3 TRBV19 CASSPGNSGNTIYF
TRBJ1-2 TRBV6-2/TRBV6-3 CASSQSGQFYGYTF
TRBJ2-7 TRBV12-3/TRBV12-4 CASITRRGTSGSLPSYEQYF
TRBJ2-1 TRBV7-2 CASAAMLSSYNEQFF
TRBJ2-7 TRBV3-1 CASSQDRGLSYEQYF
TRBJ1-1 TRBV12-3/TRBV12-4 CASSPAGRMNTEAFF
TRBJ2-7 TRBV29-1 CSVEGPSGTYEQYF
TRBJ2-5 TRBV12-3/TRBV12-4 CASSFMGGTFGRETQYF
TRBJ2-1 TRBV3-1 CASSQVPGLAGAYNEQFF
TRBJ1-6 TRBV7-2 CASCLFGGGNSPLHF
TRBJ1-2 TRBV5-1 CASSLAPPGEGSNYGYTF
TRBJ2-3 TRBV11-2 CASRSTDTQYF
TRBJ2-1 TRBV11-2 CASSFANNEQFF
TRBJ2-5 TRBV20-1 CSATRDHSGVQETQYF
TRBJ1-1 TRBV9 CASSVGPWNTEAFF
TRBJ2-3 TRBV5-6 CASSWVPLAGVGTDTQYF
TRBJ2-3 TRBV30 CAWDLAGGTDTQYF
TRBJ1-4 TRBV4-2 CASNPGPRGNEKLFF